Each of the 2 T cell receptor beta chains below was sequenced from the same sample in a study of cytomegalovirus exposure and HLA in healthy donors. The study ran its PCR with 60 Vbeta and 13 Jbeta primers. This table comes from immunoSEQ multiplex PCR, and its TCRdb copy is limited to in-frame clones, with some not included. The sample contains approximately 180,000 clones, roughly an eighth of which appear only once. The sequenced sample was PBMCs. These receptors were obtained from a man aged 50 to 59 in good health and CMV-seropositive.

J is TRBJ1-1 and V is TRBV27, with a tentative D call TRBD1 (6 bases). Germline V gene data show CDR1 as MNHEY and CDR2 as SMNVEV (reference sequence). The CDR3 totals 15 residues. V lost 6 bases and J lost 1, with 15 bases in between. The CDR3, as DNA: TGTGCCAGCAGCTCGAGGACAGACCGGAACACTGAAGCTTTCTTT. Translation: CASSSRTDRNTEAFF.

This clone was detected only a few times. CDR3 DNA sequence: TGTGCCTGGGGAGGGACCAACTATGGCTACACCTTC. Translation: CAWGGTNYGYTF. The chain links TRBV30 to TRBJ1-2, with D possibly TRBD1 on 5 matching bases. The CDR3 covers 12 residues. The V gene's germline CDR1 is GTSNPN and CDR2 SVGIG (reference sequence). V dropped 5 bases and J dropped 2 bases, with 9 bases sitting between them.